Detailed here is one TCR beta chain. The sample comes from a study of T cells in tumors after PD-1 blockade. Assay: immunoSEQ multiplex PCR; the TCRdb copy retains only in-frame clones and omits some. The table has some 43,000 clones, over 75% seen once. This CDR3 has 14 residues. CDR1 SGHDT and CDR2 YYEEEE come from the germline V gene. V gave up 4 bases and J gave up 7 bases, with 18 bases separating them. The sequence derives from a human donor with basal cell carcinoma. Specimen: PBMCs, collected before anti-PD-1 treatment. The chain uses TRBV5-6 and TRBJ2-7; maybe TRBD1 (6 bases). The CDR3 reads CASSLPQGIREQYF. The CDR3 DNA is TGTGCCAGCAGCCTCCCACAGGGTATAAGAGAGCAGTACTTC.